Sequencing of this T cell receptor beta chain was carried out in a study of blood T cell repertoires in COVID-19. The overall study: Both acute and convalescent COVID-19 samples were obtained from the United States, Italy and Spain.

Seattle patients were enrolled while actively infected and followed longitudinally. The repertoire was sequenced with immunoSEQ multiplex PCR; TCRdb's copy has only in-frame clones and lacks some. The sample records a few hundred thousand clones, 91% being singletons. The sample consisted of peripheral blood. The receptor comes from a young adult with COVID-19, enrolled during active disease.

CDR3 nucleotide sequence: TGTGCCAGCACCGACCTAACGGGAGACGGGGAGCTGTTTTTT. Its translation is CASTDLTGDGELFF. The chain has TRBV27 and TRBJ2-2; possibly TRBD2 for D (6 bases). Germline V lookup: CDR1 MNHEY, CDR2 SMNVEV (reference sequence). The length of the CDR3 is 14 residues. V dropped 7 bases and J dropped 7 bases, with 16 bases sitting between them.